A single sample gave rise to the 8 T cell receptor beta chains below, sequenced in a study of blood T cell repertoires in COVID-19 (dated by TCRdb to about 2020). The library came from the immunoSEQ multiplex PCR assay. TCRdb mirrors the immuneACCESS table, restricted to in-frame sequences. Some clones are absent from its copies; in checked studies, under half trace to an unresolved V gene, and the reason for the others is unknown. In all, the sample holds about 120,000 clones, and about 80% of those were seen once. Of the sample, more than 3% is held by the ten largest clones. Source material: peripheral blood. These receptors originate from a woman aged 45-60 years with acute or convalescent COVID-19.

V is TRBV29-1 and J is TRBJ2-2; D is uncertain. This CDR3 has 15 residues. V lost 6 bases to trimming and J lost 2 bases, with 16 bases between them. Germline V gene lookup returns CDR1 SQVTM and CDR2 ANQGSEA. The chain's CDR3 is CSVVEAQPNTGELFF. The CDR3, as DNA: TGCAGCGTGGTTGAAGCACAGCCAAACACCGGGGAGCTGTTTTTT.

This sequence joins TRBV5-6 and TRBJ1-2, with a weak D call TRBD1 (5 bases). The CDR3 covers 13 residues. V was clipped by 1 base and J by 3 bases, with 7 bases between them. The V gene's germline CDR1 is SGHDT and CDR2 YYEEEE. CDR3 in amino acids: CASSLTGDYGYTF. The CDR3 coding sequence is TGTGCCAGCAGCTTGACAGGAGACTATGGCTACACCTTC.

This chain joins TRBV5-1 and TRBJ2-7, with 7 bases identical to TRBD2. V lost 2 bases and J lost 3; bases outside the gene matches: 8. The CDR3 has 15 amino acids. In germline, CDR1 is SGHRS, CDR2 YFSETQ. This CDR3 reads CASSLDGGRGYEQYF. The CDR3 DNA reads as TGCGCCAGCAGCTTAGACGGAGGGAGGGGCTACGAGCAGTACTTC. The whole variable domain, filled in from reference TRBV5-1 and TRBJ2-7, reads KAGVTQTPRYLIKTRGQQVTLSCSPISGHRSVSWYQQTPGQGLQFLFEYFSETQRNKGNFPGRFSGRQFSNSRSEMNVSTLELGDSALYLCASSLDGGRGYEQYFGPGTRLTVT.

This rearrangement joins TRBV30 to TRBJ1-6; D unresolved. V lost 4 bases to trimming and J lost 5 bases, with 6 bases between them. This CDR3 spans 12 amino acids. Looked up from germline, CDR1 is GTSNPN and CDR2 is SVGIG (reference sequence). The CDR3 DNA sequence: TGTGCCTGGAACCGGGATAATTCACCCCTCCACTTT. Protein product: CAWNRDNSPLHF.

This chain connects TRBV2 to TRBJ1-5; possible D gene TRBD1, 6 bases. In germline, CDR1 is SNHLY, CDR2 FYNNEI. The CDR3 covers 16 residues. V was cut by 2 bases and J by 4 bases, with 15 bases left in between. Written as DNA, the CDR3 is TGTGCCAGCAGTGAAATGGCAGGGGCCCAAAATCAGCCCCAGCATTTT. It yields the protein CASSEMAGAQNQPQHF.

This rearrangement joins TRBV9 to TRBJ2-2, with TRBD2 as a possible D gene (5 bases). Germline V gives CDR1 SGDLS, CDR2 YYNGEE. Trimming removed 0 bases at V and 2 bases at J, with 8 bases between. The CDR3 has 15 residues. CDR3 DNA: TGTGCCAGCAGCGTAGTTTCTAGCAACACCGGGGAGCTGTTTTTT. This encodes CASSVVSSNTGELFF.

The genes are TRBV9 and TRBJ2-1; D gene uncertain. The CDR3 length is 13 residues. In germline, CDR1 is SGDLS, CDR2 YYNGEE. Trimming removed 4 bases from V and 2 bases from J, with 7 bases in between. The chain's CDR3 is CASSPGTYNEQFF. CDR3 in DNA: TGTGCCAGCAGCCCGGGTACCTACAATGAGCAGTTCTTC.

This chain uses TRBV5-1 with TRBJ2-6; TRBD1 might be the D (6 bases). V lost 1 base to trimming and J lost 1 base, with 6 bases between them. The germline V gene has CDR1 SGHRS and CDR2 YFSETQ. There are 15 residues in the CDR3. DNA for the CDR3: TGCGCCAGCAGCTTGACAGGGTCTGGGGCCAACGTCCTGACTTTC. Its translation: CASSLTGSGANVLTF.